The 3 T cell receptor beta chains below come from one sample, sequenced in a study of T cells in Graves' hyperthyroidism and ophthalmopathy. The investigators amplified TCR beta CDR3 regions from RNA transcripts. The primer set for the first-round RT-PCR of the TCR CDR3 was HTBI. TCRdb re-analysed the multiplex PCR reads in MiXCR, keeping a single row per CDR3 protein. Altogether 600,000 to 800,000 distinct CDR3 sequences are present, 35% being singletons, with the ten largest covering less than 35%. The specimen was blood. Every receptor here comes from a woman aged 40 to 50 with Graves' hyperthyroidism.

This clonotype was counted between two and nine times. This could be a read error, since a much larger clone is one nucleotide away. The chain has TRBV7-2 and TRBJ1-6; D is unclear. V shed 6 bases and J shed 8 bases, with 11 bases lying between them. The CDR3 is 13 amino acids. Germline V gives CDR1 SGHTA, CDR2 FQGNSA. The CDR3 loop is CASSDQGDSPLHF. CDR3 coding DNA: TGTGCCAGCAGTGATCAAGGTGATTCACCCCTCCACTTT.

The CDR3 DNA follows: TGCAGCGTTGAGGCAGGGCCAGTCTATGGAAACACCATATATTTT. Translated: CSVEAGPVYGNTIYF. The gene calls are TRBV29-1 and TRBJ1-3; maybe TRBD1 (5 bases). The CDR3 has 15 residues. Germline lookup yields CDR1 SQVTM and CDR2 ANQGSEA. V lost 3 bases to trimming and J lost 3 bases, with 15 bases between them.

The CDR3 region has the DNA TGTGCCAGCAGTTTGGGGGTCCCCAGGACAGGGAGCTACGAGCAGTACTTC. It translates to CASSLGVPRTGSYEQYF. The chain uses TRBV6-5 and TRBJ2-7; 8 bases map to TRBD1. V was clipped by 4 bases and J by 3 bases; unmatched bases: 14. The germline CDR1 and CDR2 sequences are MNHEY and SVGAGI. This CDR3 spans 17 amino acids.